A single T cell receptor beta chain is shown here with its context. The germline V and J ends were trimmed by 4 bases and 7 bases, with 19 bases remaining between them. Germline loops: CDR1 LNHDA, CDR2 SQIVND (reference sequence). The CDR3 is 15 amino acids. The protocol was immunoSEQ multiplex PCR, while the TCRdb copy is restricted to in-frame clones and leaves out a portion. Among roughly 350,000 clones, more than 75% were seen once, and the ten largest hold about 10%. The entry originates in a study of blood T cell repertoires in COVID-19. As for the study in general: T cells, B-cell-depleted T cells, or PBMCs provided the cDNA or gDNA that served as material.

The clonotype originates from a woman aged 25 to 39 with COVID-19, enrolled during active disease. This chain uses TRBV19 with TRBJ1-2, with D maybe TRBD1 (6 bases). The sequencing sample was made of peripheral blood. This CDR3 is CASSTLARGWIGYTF. CDR3 coding DNA: TGTGCCAGTAGTACCCTGGCGAGGGGGTGGATTGGCTACACCTTC.